This TCR beta chain was identified during a study of blood T cells in healthy people across ages. V lost 3 bases and J 5 bases, leaving 13 bases between the germline ends. The CDR3 consists of 14 residues. Germline CDR1 reads SGHTA; CDR2 reads FQGNSA. For the second PCR, which ran for 7 to 11 cycles, a sample-barcoded 5' primer and a J-beta primer mix were used. TCRdb ran MiXCR on the 5' RACE reads and lists one entry per CDR3 protein. The sample shows approximately 940,000 distinct CDR3 sequences, approximately 49% of them seen only once. In this sample, this clonotype turned up a few times. V gene TRBV7-2 combines with J gene TRBJ2-5; D perhaps matches TRBD2 (5 bases). The sequenced material came from blood. The sequence derives from a young man in good health. Here the CDR3 reads CASSFTRNGETQYF. For the CDR3, the DNA is TGTGCCAGCAGCTTTACTAGGAATGGGGAGACCCAGTACTTC.